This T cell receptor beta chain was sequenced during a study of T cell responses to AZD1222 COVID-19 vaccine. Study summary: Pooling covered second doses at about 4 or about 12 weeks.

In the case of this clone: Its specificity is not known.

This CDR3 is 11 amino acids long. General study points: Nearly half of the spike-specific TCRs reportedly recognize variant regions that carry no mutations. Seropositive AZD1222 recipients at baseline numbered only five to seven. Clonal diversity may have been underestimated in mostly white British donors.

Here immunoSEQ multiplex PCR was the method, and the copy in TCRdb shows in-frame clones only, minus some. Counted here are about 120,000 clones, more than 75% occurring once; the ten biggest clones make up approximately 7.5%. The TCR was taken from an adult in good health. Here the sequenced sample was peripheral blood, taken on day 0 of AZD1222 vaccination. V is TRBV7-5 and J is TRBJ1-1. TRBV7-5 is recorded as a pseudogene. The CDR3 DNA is TGTGCCAGAAGCTTTAACACTGAAGCTTTCTTT. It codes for CARSFNTEAFF.